This T cell receptor (beta chain) was profiled in a study of blood T cell repertoires in COVID-19. Study in general: The samples span acute and convalescent COVID-19 from the United States, Italy and Spain. From T cells, B-cell-depleted T cells, or PBMCs came the material, which was cDNA or gDNA.

In the source study's methods: Amplification from reference gene primers served as the basis for estimated nucleated cell counts. Some clones are missing from TCRdb's copy, which holds only in-frame ones; the method was immunoSEQ multiplex PCR. V and J calls and clone size are as listed in that table; D and trimming were resolved from the DNA. The table shows over 65,000 clones, with around 81% occurring only once. V dropped 3 bases and J dropped 0 bases, with 20 bases sitting between them. This CDR3 has 19 amino acids. Germline CDR1 reads LNHNV; CDR2 reads YYDKDF (reference sequence). The source of this sequence is a man older than 75 with active or convalescent COVID-19. This chain links TRBV15 with TRBJ2-2; TRBD1 might be the D (6 bases). Material for sequencing was peripheral blood. DNA of the CDR3: TGTGCCACCAGCAGGCCGCAGGGTGGGGGCTTTGCGAACACCGGGGAGCTGTTTTTT. Encoded protein: CATSRPQGGGFANTGELFF.